The 32 T cell receptor beta chains listed next were all sequenced from one sample in a study of OX40 agonist ivuxolimab in advanced cancers. TCRdb's table, derived via immunoSEQ multiplex PCR, lists solely in-frame clones and lacks some. Of 45,000 or so clones listed, roughly 80% are singletons. Sample: CD4+ or CD8+ T cells sorted from blood, taken in a trial of the OX40 agonist ivuxolimab. The receptor set was obtained from an adult with an advanced solid tumor such as melanoma, head and neck, liver or kidney cancer.

The chain recombines TRBV7-6 with TRBJ2-5; no reliable D call. V was shortened by 1 base and J by 3 bases, with 12 bases between the two germline ends. Germline values: CDR1 SGHVS, CDR2 FNYEAQ. The CDR3 spans 15 residues. The CDR3 nucleotides read TGTGCCAGCAGCTTAGACCCCGGACCAAAAGAGACCCAGTACTTC. Its translation: CASSLDPGPKETQYF.

This CDR3 is CASSRDRDTEAFF. CDR3 nucleotide sequence: TGTGCCAGCAGCCGCGACAGGGACACTGAAGCTTTCTTT. This chain connects TRBV11-2 to TRBJ1-1, with 7 bases that match TRBD1. The CDR3 is 13 residues long. CDR1 SGHAT and CDR2 FQNNGV come from the germline V gene. V gave up 5 bases and J gave up 3 bases; unmatched junction bases: 3.

This clone was recorded a few times. This chain links TRBV30 with TRBJ1-6; D gene ambiguous. Trimming took 8 bases from V and 7 from J, leaving 15 bases between them. Germline V gene sequence: CDR1 GTSNPN, CDR2 SVGIG (reference sequence). The CDR3 sequence is 13 residues long. CDR3 DNA sequence: TGTGCCCACCAGGCAGAGAGGAATTCACCCCTCCACTTT. Its translation: CAHQAERNSPLHF.

The CDR3 DNA sequence: TGTGCCTGGAGTGTATTCAGTTCTGGGTCCGGAAACACCATATATTTT. Translating gives CAWSVFSSGSGNTIYF. The chain joins TRBV30 to TRBJ1-3; D not resolved. The CDR3 loop spans 16 amino acids. V lost 0 bases and J lost 4, with 16 bases in between. Germline assignment: CDR1 GTSNPN and CDR2 SVGIG (reference sequence).

This clone showed up just a few times. This chain connects TRBV7-8 to TRBJ1-5; 7 bases line up with TRBD1. Per germline, CDR1 SGHVS and CDR2 FQNEAQ. With 5 bases clipped from V and 8 bases from J, the junction kept 9 bases outside the gene matches. This CDR3 has 14 amino acids. This CDR3 is CASSRTGPGEPQHF. CDR3 bases: TGTGCCAGCAGCCGGACAGGCCCGGGAGAGCCCCAGCATTTT. Filled out from reference TRBV7-8 and TRBJ1-5, the complete variable domain reads GAGVSQSPRYKVAKRGQDVALRCDPISGHVSLFWYQQALGQGPEFLTYFQNEAQLDKSGLPSDRFFAERPEGSVSTLKIQRTQQEDSAVYLCASSRTGPGEPQHFGDGTRLSIL.

The chain uses TRBV5-6 and TRBJ2-7; perhaps TRBD1 as D (5 bases). Germline V CDR1 and CDR2: SGHDT, YYEEEE. There are 13 residues in the CDR3. The V end lost 3 bases, the J end lost 6 bases, and 13 bases lay between the germline ends. CDR3 in amino acids: CASSYPPRVEQYF. CDR3 in DNA: TGTGCCAGCAGCTACCCCCCCAGGGTCGAGCAGTACTTC.

This chain uses TRBV5-1 with TRBJ2-5; D possibly uses TRBD1 or TRBD2 (5 bases each). V was cut by 3 bases and J by 5 bases, with 17 bases left in between. The CDR3 runs 15 residues. Germline assignment: CDR1 SGHRS and CDR2 YFSETQ. For the CDR3, the DNA is TGCGCCAGCAGCTCGTTCGGGACCCCGAGGGAGACCCAGTACTTC. Its translation: CASSSFGTPRETQYF.

The chain is built from TRBV18 and TRBJ2-7; the match to TRBD2 covers 9 bases. Germline V gives CDR1 KGHSH, CDR2 LQKENI. The CDR3 totals 16 residues. The ends lost 5 bases at V and 0 bases at J; junction bases unmatched: 8. CDR3: CASSKAGGLSSYEQYF. CDR3 coding DNA: TGTGCCAGCTCAAAAGCGGGGGGCCTCAGCTCCTACGAGCAGTACTTC.

The J gene is TRBJ2-1, the V gene TRBV7-2; D gene unclear. This CDR3 is built from 16 residues. Per germline, CDR1 SGHTA and CDR2 FQGNSA. V was cut by 1 base and J by 1 base, with 11 bases left in between. This CDR3 is CASSLGRPSSYNEQFF. CDR3 in DNA: TGTGCCAGCAGCTTAGGTAGGCCTAGTTCCTACAATGAGCAGTTCTTC.

This clone was counted once. The chain links TRBV10-1 to TRBJ2-3; 8 bases are shared with TRBD2. Losses at the gene ends were 5 bases for V and 4 bases for J; bases not matched to a gene: 2. The germline gives CDR1 WNHNN, CDR2 SYGVQD (reference sequence). The CDR3 totals 13 residues. As DNA, the CDR3 is TGCGCCAGCAGTAGCGGGAGCGCAGATACGCAGTATTTT. This encodes CASSSGSADTQYF.

J is TRBJ1-2 and V is TRBV5-1; D is unresolved. The CDR3 contains 12 residues. V was trimmed by 0 bases and J by 7 bases, leaving 7 bases between them. The germline V gene has CDR1 SGHRS and CDR2 YFSETQ. CDR3 coding DNA: TGCGCCAGCAGCTTGGAGGGCGCTGGCTACACCTTC. It yields the protein CASSLEGAGYTF.

This rearrangement joins TRBV27 to TRBJ2-3; possible D gene TRBD1, 6 bases. The CDR3 contains 14 residues. V lost 1 base and J lost 8, with 13 bases in between. Germline V lookup: CDR1 MNHEY, CDR2 SMNVEV (reference sequence). This CDR3 reads CASSLWASQGTQYF. CDR3 sequence (DNA): TGTGCCAGCAGTTTATGGGCCTCACAGGGTACGCAGTATTTT.

V gene TRBV27 combines with J gene TRBJ2-7; D possibly corresponds to TRBD2 (6 bases). Trimming pared 4 bases from V and 2 bases from J, leaving 15 bases between. CDR1 and CDR2 (germline): MNHEY, SMNVEV (reference sequence). The CDR3 totals 15 residues. The CDR3 loop reads CASSSPGGAAYEQYF. The CDR3, as DNA: TGTGCCAGCAGTTCCCCCGGCGGGGCAGCCTACGAGCAGTACTTC.

The genes are TRBV28 and TRBJ2-2, with D perhaps assigned TRBD1 or TRBD2 (6 bases each). This CDR3 has 14 amino acids. Trimming took off 6 bases at V and 1 base at J, with 9 bases between the two ends. Germline V gene sequence: CDR1 MDHEN, CDR2 SYDVKM. In DNA, the CDR3 is TGTGCCAGCAGCGCGGGACAGAACACCGGGGAGCTGTTTTTT. It specifies CASSAGQNTGELFF.

CDR3 amino acids: CASSQRQGGNSPLHF. As DNA, the CDR3 is TGTGCCAGCAGCCAAAGACAGGGAGGGAATTCACCCCTCCACTTT. The rearrangement links TRBV11-1 to TRBJ1-6, with 7 bases that match TRBD1. Germline V CDR1 and CDR2: SGHAT, FQDESV (reference sequence). This CDR3 region has 15 residues. The junction had 8 bases not matched to a gene; V was cut back by 5 bases and J by 7 bases.

The chain joins TRBV2 to TRBJ1-1, with D uncertain. V was shortened by 6 bases and J by 1 base, with 6 bases between the two germline ends. Germline lookup yields CDR1 SNHLY and CDR2 FYNNEI. The CDR3 length is 12 residues. This CDR3 is CASSRSNTEAFF. The CDR3, as DNA: TGTGCCAGCAGCAGGTCGAACACTGAAGCTTTCTTT.

The chain combines TRBV28 with TRBJ1-5; possibly TRBD1 for D (6 bases). The CDR3 spans 16 residues. The germline gives CDR1 MDHEN, CDR2 SYDVKM. Trimming stripped 2 bases from V and 9 bases from J, with 20 bases between. The CDR3 region is CASSLHAGETKSPQHF. Written as DNA, the CDR3 is TGTGCCAGCAGTTTACATGCAGGGGAAACCAAATCGCCCCAGCATTTT.

The J gene is TRBJ1-6, the V gene TRBV5-1, with D possibly TRBD1 on 5 matching bases. Trimming shortened V by 3 bases and J by 7 bases, and 17 bases separated the two germline ends. Germline CDR1 and CDR2: SGHRS and YFSETQ. The CDR3 is 16 residues long. The CDR3 nucleotides read TGCGCCAGCAGCTGGGACCCGGAGGGAAGCAATTCACCCCTCCACTTT. As protein: CASSWDPEGSNSPLHF.

The chain couples TRBV9 to TRBJ2-1; D is perhaps TRBD1 (5 bases). This CDR3 comprises 15 residues. The germline V and J ends were trimmed by 5 bases and 4 bases, with 16 bases remaining between them. The germline V gene encodes CDR1 SGDLS and CDR2 YYNGEE. The CDR3 nucleotides are TGTGCCAGCAGTTTCCAGGGTAGTGGGTACAATGAGCAGTTCTTC. It specifies CASSFQGSGYNEQFF. Complete variable domain (other parts from reference TRBV9 and TRBJ2-1): DSGVTQTPKHLITATGQRVTLRCSPRSGDLSVYWYQQSLDQGLQFLIQYYNGEERAKGNILERFSAQQFPDLHSELNLSSLELGDSALYFCASSFQGSGYNEQFFGPGTRLTVL.

The CDR3 loop reads CASSSGQGPNYGYTF. CDR3 DNA sequence: TGTGCCAGCTCCTCTGGACAGGGCCCTAACTATGGCTACACCTTC. V gene TRBV18 combines with J gene TRBJ1-2; 8 bases align to TRBD1. V dropped 6 bases and J dropped 0; count of bases not matched to a gene: 6. CDR1 KGHSH and CDR2 LQKENI come from the germline V gene. The CDR3 spans 15 residues.

The rearrangement joins TRBV19 to TRBJ1-4, with 7 positions matching TRBD1. Germline trimming cut 5 bases from V and 5 bases from J; bases unmatched to any gene: 5. The CDR3 is 14 residues long. Germline V gene data show CDR1 as LNHDA and CDR2 as SQIVND (reference sequence). The chain's CDR3 is CASSLTGINEKLFF. DNA of the CDR3: TGTGCCAGTAGTCTGACAGGGATCAATGAAAAACTGTTTTTT.

The chain recombines TRBV6-1 with TRBJ2-2, with no clear D. Trimming took 3 bases from V and 4 from J, leaving 9 bases between them. Germline V gives CDR1 MNHNS, CDR2 SASEGT. This CDR3 is built from 14 residues. CDR3 amino acids: CASSELQATGELFF. In DNA, the CDR3 is TGTGCCAGCAGTGAGCTCCAAGCCACCGGGGAGCTGTTTTTT.

The CDR3 nucleotides read TGTGCCAGCGGGCGGGACACTGAAGCTTTCTTT. As protein: CASGRDTEAFF. The chain links TRBV6-5 to TRBJ1-1; D is uncertain. The CDR3 loop spans 11 amino acids. In germline, CDR1 is MNHEY, CDR2 SVGAGI. The ends were cut back, 8 bases at V and 3 bases at J, with 7 bases in the middle.

This chain joins TRBV6-5 and TRBJ1-2; 7 bases align to TRBD1. After removal of 7 bases from V and 8 bases from J, the junction contained 7 bases not matched to a gene. Germline V gene lookup returns CDR1 MNHEY and CDR2 SVGAGI. The CDR3 spans 12 residues. The CDR3 region is CASNQGEGGYTF. CDR3 DNA sequence: TGTGCCAGCAACCAGGGGGAGGGAGGCTACACCTTC.

V usage is TRBV19 and J usage is TRBJ2-1; TRBD1 matches 7 bases. The CDR3 sequence is 15 residues long. Trimming cost V 6 bases and J 5 bases; bases outside gene matches: 10. Germline assignment: CDR1 LNHDA and CDR2 SQIVND (reference sequence). CDR3 protein: CASSPGQVGNNEQFF. The CDR3 region has the DNA TGTGCCAGTAGCCCAGGACAGGTAGGGAACAATGAGCAGTTCTTC.

This chain links TRBV28 with TRBJ1-4; the match to TRBD1 covers 11 bases. Germline assignment: CDR1 MDHEN and CDR2 SYDVKM. The CDR3 is 12 amino acids. The trim removed 10 bases at V and 8 bases at J, leaving 3 bases unmatched. CDR3 protein: CAIRDRGEKLFF. DNA of the CDR3: TGTGCCATCCGGGACAGGGGGGAAAAACTGTTTTTT.

The chain has TRBV5-1 and TRBJ2-2; TRBD1 matches at 8 bases. The CDR3 has 14 amino acids. CDR1 SGHRS and CDR2 YFSETQ come from the germline V gene. The J segment lost 8 bases and the V segment lost 4 bases, leaving 7 bases of the junction unmatched. CDR3 sequence: CASSPGQGRGELFF. The DNA of the CDR3 is TGCGCCAGCAGCCCTGGACAGGGAAGGGGGGAGCTGTTTTTT.

The CDR3 bases are TGTGCCAGCAGCCAGAGCGGGGGGCCCTACGAGCAGTACTTC. Its protein product is CASSQSGGPYEQYF. The chain combines TRBV7-3 with TRBJ2-7, with TRBD2 identical over 9 bases. Germline V gives CDR1 SGHTA, CDR2 FQGTGA. Trimming took 5 bases from V and 2 from J; bases not matched to a gene: 4. This CDR3 spans 14 amino acids.

V and J are TRBV5-1 and TRBJ1-3, with D uncertain. Germline V gene sequence: CDR1 SGHRS, CDR2 YFSETQ. CDR3 size: 14 residues. Trimming cost V 0 bases and J 4 bases, with 8 bases left between them. The CDR3 region has the DNA TGCGCCAGCAGCTTGGGATTCGCCGGAAACACCATATATTTT. This translates into CASSLGFAGNTIYF. Full variable domain (outside the CDR3, taken from reference TRBV5-1 and TRBJ1-3): KAGVTQTPRYLIKTRGQQVTLSCSPISGHRSVSWYQQTPGQGLQFLFEYFSETQRNKGNFPGRFSGRQFSNSRSEMNVSTLELGDSALYLCASSLGFAGNTIYFGEGSWLTVV.

This clone was detected only a few times. The V gene is TRBV19, the J gene TRBJ1-4; the D gene is possibly TRBD1 (5 bases). Trimming stripped 5 bases from V and 8 bases from J, with 18 bases between. From germline, CDR1 is LNHDA and CDR2 SQIVND (reference sequence). The CDR3 runs to 15 residues. CDR3 bases: TGTGCCAGTAGTTTCACCGGGACGGCGGCAGAAAAACTGTTTTTT. Translation: CASSFTGTAAEKLFF.

Only a few counts were recorded for this clone. This rearrangement joins TRBV5-1 to TRBJ1-2; TRBD1 aligns across 7 bases. Germline assignment: CDR1 SGHRS and CDR2 YFSETQ. The V and J ends lost 3 bases and 8 bases, in that order; junction bases with no gene match: 7. The CDR3 spans 13 residues. In nucleotides, the CDR3 is TGCGCCAGCAGCTACACCTGGACAGGCGGCTACACCTTC. It codes for CASSYTWTGGYTF.

The J gene is TRBJ2-2, the V gene TRBV9; 8 bases are shared with TRBD1. The CDR3 runs 16 residues. The ends lost 7 bases at V and 0 bases at J; junction bases unmatched: 8. The V gene's germline CDR1 is SGDLS and CDR2 YYNGEE. The CDR3 loop is CASSKLQGANTGELFF. In DNA, the CDR3 is TGTGCCAGCTCAAAACTACAGGGGGCGAACACCGGGGAGCTGTTTTTT.